This T cell receptor (beta chain) was profiled in a study of shared clonotypes between healthy human individuals. The CDR3 spans 15 residues. Germline V gives CDR1 MDHEN, CDR2 SYDVKM. V shed 4 bases and J shed 8 bases, with 17 bases lying between them. Sequencing used immunoSEQ multiplex PCR; TCRdb keeps in-frame clones, though not all of them. Counted here are some 2.4 million clones, roughly 93% occurring once; the ten biggest clones make up approximately 0.36%. V and J are TRBV28 and TRBJ1-4, with D perhaps TRBD1 (5 bases). The sequence was collected from a man aged 18 to 29 in good health. Some clones in this sample may be carry-over from other donors' samples. Sequenced input: naive CD4+ T cells from PBMCs. Subset described: CD45RA+ positively selected. CDR3 residues: CASSSRTRLDEKLFF. DNA of the CDR3: TGTGCCAGCAGTTCCAGGACAAGACTAGACGAAAAACTGTTTTTT.